Presented here are 18 T cell receptor beta chains from one specimen sequenced in a study of PD-1 blockade in classical Hodgkin lymphoma. The table came from immunoSEQ multiplex PCR; TCRdb's copy has only in-frame clones and leaves some out. The table lists around 6,100 clones, 45% to 65% of them singletons. Each patient's relapse followed autologous stem cell transplantation, and brentuximab vedotin exposure varied. The authors enriched CD8+ T cells from thawed PBMCs via magnetic negative selection. The source was CD8+ T cells from blood, collected at baseline. All receptors come from a human donor with classical Hodgkin lymphoma.

This chain uses TRBV5-4 with TRBJ1-2, with D uncertain. This CDR3 is 14 amino acids long. CDR1 is SGHNT, CDR2 YYREEE, per germline (reference sequence). Trimming left V 1 base short and J 5 bases short, with 12 bases between. The CDR3 DNA follows: TGTGCCAGCAGCTTGTCTCTCTCAGGATATGGCTACACCTTC. This encodes CASSLSLSGYGYTF.

The V gene is TRBV27, the J gene TRBJ2-1; 10 nucleotides agree with TRBD2. The CDR3 sequence is 14 residues long. In germline, CDR1 is MNHEY, CDR2 SMNVEV (reference sequence). The V and J ends lost 8 bases and 7 bases, in that order; junction bases with no gene match: 8. The CDR3 sequence: CASRAGGPVNEQFF. The CDR3 DNA follows: TGTGCCAGCCGAGCGGGAGGGCCGGTGAATGAGCAGTTCTTC.

The rearrangement joins TRBV10-3 to TRBJ2-3; 15 bases are a match to TRBD2. The trim removed 3 bases at V and 3 bases at J, leaving 10 bases unmatched. The germline V gene encodes CDR1 ENHRY and CDR2 SYGVKD. This CDR3 region has 19 residues. CDR3 amino acids: CAISDPEGTSGRLTDTQYF. CDR3 DNA sequence: TGTGCCATCAGTGATCCCGAGGGGACTAGCGGGAGGCTGACAGATACGCAGTATTTT.

This CDR3 is CSVTGGPGPYEQYF. The DNA of the CDR3 is TGCAGCGTGACCGGGGGCCCAGGTCCCTACGAGCAGTACTTC. This chain joins TRBV29-1 and TRBJ2-7, with D perhaps being TRBD1 or TRBD2 (6 bases each). Trimming took off 6 bases at V and 2 bases at J, with 17 bases between the two ends. CDR1 and CDR2 (germline): SQVTM, ANQGSEA. CDR3 size: 14 residues.

This clone was found a few times. The J gene is TRBJ2-7, the V gene TRBV11-2; 9 bases fit TRBD2. J was trimmed by 2 bases and V by 8 bases; bases with no gene match: 7. The germline gives CDR1 SGHAT, CDR2 FQNNGV. The CDR3 consists of 14 residues. CDR3 residues: CASGGLAGTYEQYF. The CDR3 DNA reads TGTGCCAGCGGGGGGCTAGCGGGAACCTACGAGCAGTACTTC.

The V and J genes are TRBV21-1 and TRBJ2-1; the table calls TRBD2, which could not be checked here. TRBV21-1 is classified as a pseudogene. The CDR3 is 15 residues long. The CDR3 DNA reads as TGTGCCAGCCCCCGGCAGCGGATCCTGCAAGGTGAGCAGTTCTTC. Translation gives CASPRQRILQGEQFF.

This clone appeared once. The chain employs TRBV2 and TRBJ1-1; D is possibly TRBD1 (6 bases). CDR1 and CDR2 (germline): SNHLY, FYNNEI. Trimming cost V 8 bases and J 7 bases, with 11 bases left between them. This CDR3 is 11 amino acids long. CDR3 sequence reads: CASWGAGEAFF. CDR3 coding DNA: TGTGCCAGCTGGGGGGCAGGTGAAGCTTTCTTT.

The chain employs TRBV27 and TRBJ2-7; 7 nucleotides agree with TRBD1. CDR3 length: 14 amino acids. V dropped 3 bases and J dropped 2; count of bases not matched to a gene: 4. Germline lookup yields CDR1 MNHEY and CDR2 SMNVEV (reference sequence). CDR3 in amino acids: CASSLMQGAYEQYF. In DNA, the CDR3 is TGTGCCAGCAGTTTGATGCAGGGGGCCTACGAGCAGTACTTC.

This rearrangement joins TRBV28 to TRBJ2-7, with 8 bases lining up with TRBD2. This CDR3 contains 15 residues. The germline V gene has CDR1 MDHEN and CDR2 SYDVKM. V trimming: 5 bases; J trimming: 4 bases; junction bases outside the gene matches: 10. CDR3 sequence: CASSPLAEWDYEQYF. CDR3 DNA sequence: TGTGCCAGCAGTCCACTAGCGGAATGGGATTACGAGCAGTACTTC.

This clone has just a few counts. The chain uses TRBV19 and TRBJ2-1; possible D gene TRBD1, 6 bases. Trimming removed 3 bases at V and 1 base at J, with 19 bases between. The germline V gene has CDR1 LNHDA and CDR2 SQIVND (reference sequence). This CDR3 is built from 18 residues. CDR3 bases: TGTGCCAGTAGTATTCCCCACCTTAAGGGGGAGTCCTACAATGAGCAGTTCTTC. Protein product: CASSIPHLKGESYNEQFF.

This clone qualifies as medium-sized. This chain joins TRBV19 and TRBJ1-6, with D perhaps matching TRBD1 (5 bases). V shed 6 bases and J shed 7 bases, with 16 bases lying between them. Germline V gene data show CDR1 as LNHDA and CDR2 as SQIVND (reference sequence). The CDR3 length is 15 residues. The CDR3 reads CASRLTGRGNSPLHF. DNA for the CDR3: TGTGCCAGTAGACTAACGGGACGGGGGAATTCACCCCTCCACTTT.

The rearrangement joins TRBV27 to TRBJ2-6; D ambiguous. The CDR3 extends over 16 amino acids. Germline V gene data show CDR1 as MNHEY and CDR2 as SMNVEV (reference sequence). Deletions cut 1 base from V and 2 bases from J, with 9 bases between. CDR3 sequence reads: CASSLLEGTGANVLTF. The CDR3 DNA sequence: TGTGCCAGCAGTTTATTGGAAGGGACTGGGGCCAACGTCCTGACTTTC.

This clone was seen more than once but under ten times. This chain links TRBV4-1 with TRBJ1-2; D might be TRBD1 (6 bases). Trimming left V 0 bases short and J 4 bases short, with 18 bases between. Germline loops: CDR1 MGHRA, CDR2 YSYEKL. The CDR3 runs to 17 residues. The CDR3 sequence: CASSQDLSTGWSYGYTF. CDR3 sequence (DNA): TGCGCCAGCAGCCAAGATCTTAGTACAGGGTGGAGCTATGGCTACACCTTC.

A few counts support this clone. The genes are TRBV27 and TRBJ2-7; 10 bases are a match to TRBD2. Germline V lookup: CDR1 MNHEY, CDR2 SMNVEV (reference sequence). This CDR3 contains 14 residues. Trimming removed 6 bases from V and 2 bases from J; junction bases left unmatched: 4. The CDR3 DNA sequence: TGTGCCAGCAGCGGACTAGCGGCCCCCTACGAGCAGTACTTC. Translation: CASSGLAAPYEQYF.

The chain couples TRBV7-9 to TRBJ2-7, with D perhaps matching TRBD1 (6 bases). The ends were cut back, 1 base at V and 3 bases at J, with 13 bases in the middle. This CDR3 region has 15 residues. Per the germline V gene, CDR1 is SEHNR and CDR2 is FQNEAQ (reference sequence). CDR3 sequence: CASSLVRGSFYEQYF. The CDR3, as DNA: TGTGCCAGCAGCTTAGTCAGGGGCTCATTCTACGAGCAGTACTTC.

The CDR3 coding sequence is TGTGCCAGCAGTCCCGGGACAGCGCACACTGAAGCTTTCTTT. It translates to CASSPGTAHTEAFF. The rearrangement links TRBV27 to TRBJ1-1; TRBD1 agrees at 7 bases. J gave up 3 bases and V 5 bases, and 6 bases lay outside the gene matches. The CDR3 loop spans 14 amino acids. Germline V gene sequence: CDR1 MNHEY, CDR2 SMNVEV (reference sequence).

The chain combines TRBV5-5 with TRBJ2-7; 9 bases are a match to TRBD1. Germline CDR1 reads SGHKS; CDR2 reads YYEKEE (reference sequence). V shed 1 base, J shed 3 bases, and the junction held 14 bases outside the gene matches. The CDR3 is 18 residues long. The CDR3 sequence is CASSLRVLSRDRVYEQYF. For the CDR3, the DNA is TGTGCCAGCAGCTTGAGGGTCTTGTCTCGGGACAGGGTCTACGAGCAGTACTTC. Using reference TRBV5-5 and TRBJ2-7 for the parts outside the CDR3, the full variable domain is DAGVTQSPTHLIKTRGQQVTLRCSPISGHKSVSWYQQVLGQGPQFIFQYYEKEERGRGNFPDRFSARQFPNYSSELNVNALLLGDSALYLCASSLRVLSRDRVYEQYFGPGTRLTVT.

This clone was observed a handful of times. The rearrangement links TRBV10-3 to TRBJ2-7; no clear D gene. Germline V gives CDR1 ENHRY, CDR2 SYGVKD. The CDR3 is 13 residues long. Deletions cut 3 bases from V and 3 bases from J, with 9 bases between. The CDR3 region has the DNA TGTGCCATCAGTGAAGGTTGGGACTACGAGCAGTACTTC. It yields the protein CAISEGWDYEQYF.